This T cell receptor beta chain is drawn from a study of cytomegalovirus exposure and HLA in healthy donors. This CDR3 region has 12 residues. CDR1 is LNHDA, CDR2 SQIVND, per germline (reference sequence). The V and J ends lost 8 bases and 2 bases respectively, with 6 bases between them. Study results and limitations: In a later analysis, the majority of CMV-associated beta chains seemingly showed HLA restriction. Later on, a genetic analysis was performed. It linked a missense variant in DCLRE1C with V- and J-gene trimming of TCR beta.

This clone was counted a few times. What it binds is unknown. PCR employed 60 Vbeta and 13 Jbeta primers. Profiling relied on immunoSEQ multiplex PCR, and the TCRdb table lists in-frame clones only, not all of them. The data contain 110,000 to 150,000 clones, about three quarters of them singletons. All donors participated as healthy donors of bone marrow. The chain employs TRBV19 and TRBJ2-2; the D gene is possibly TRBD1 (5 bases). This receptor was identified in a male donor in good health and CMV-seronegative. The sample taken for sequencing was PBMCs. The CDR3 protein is CASGANTGELFF. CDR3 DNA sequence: TGTGCCAGTGGGGCTAACACCGGGGAGCTGTTTTTT. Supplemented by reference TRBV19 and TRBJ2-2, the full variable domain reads DGGITQSPKYLFRKEGQNVTLSCEQNLNHDAMYWYRQDPGQGLRLIYYSQIVNDFQKGDIAEGYSVSREKKESFPLTVTSAQKNPTAFYLCASGANTGELFFGEGSRLTVL.